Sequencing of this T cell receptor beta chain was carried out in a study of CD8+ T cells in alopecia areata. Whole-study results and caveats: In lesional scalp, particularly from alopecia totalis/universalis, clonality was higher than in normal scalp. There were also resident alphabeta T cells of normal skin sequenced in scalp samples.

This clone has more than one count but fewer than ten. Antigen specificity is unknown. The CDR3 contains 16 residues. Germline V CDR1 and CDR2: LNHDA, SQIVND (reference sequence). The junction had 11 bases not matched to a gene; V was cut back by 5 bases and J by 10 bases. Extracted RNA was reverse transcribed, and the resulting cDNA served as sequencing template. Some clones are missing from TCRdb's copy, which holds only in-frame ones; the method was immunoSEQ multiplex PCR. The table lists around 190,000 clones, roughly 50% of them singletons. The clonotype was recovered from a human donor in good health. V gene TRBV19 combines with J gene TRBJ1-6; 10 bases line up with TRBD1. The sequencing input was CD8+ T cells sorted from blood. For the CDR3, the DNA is TGTGCCAGTAGTGCGGGACAGGGGAAGTTCCTATCACCCCTCCACTTT. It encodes CASSAGQGKFLSPLHF. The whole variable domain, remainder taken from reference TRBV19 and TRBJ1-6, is DGGITQSPKYLFRKEGQNVTLSCEQNLNHDAMYWYRQDPGQGLRLIYYSQIVNDFQKGDIAEGYSVSREKKESFPLTVTSAQKNPTAFYLCASSAGQGKFLSPLHFGNGTRLTVT.